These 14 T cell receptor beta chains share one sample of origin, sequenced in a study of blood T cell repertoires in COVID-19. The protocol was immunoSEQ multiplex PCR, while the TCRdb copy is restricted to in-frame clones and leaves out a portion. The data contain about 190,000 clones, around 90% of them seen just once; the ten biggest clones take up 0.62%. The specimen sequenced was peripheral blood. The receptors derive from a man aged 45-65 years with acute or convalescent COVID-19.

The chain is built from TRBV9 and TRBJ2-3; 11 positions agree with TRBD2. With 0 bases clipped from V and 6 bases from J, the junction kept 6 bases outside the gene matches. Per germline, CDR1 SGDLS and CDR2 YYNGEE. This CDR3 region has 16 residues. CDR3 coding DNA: TGTGCCAGCAGCGTAGGATGGGTAGCGGGGGGGGATACGCAGTATTTT. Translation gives CASSVGWVAGGDTQYF. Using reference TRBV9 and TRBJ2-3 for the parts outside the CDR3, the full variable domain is DSGVTQTPKHLITATGQRVTLRCSPRSGDLSVYWYQQSLDQGLQFLIQYYNGEERAKGNILERFSAQQFPDLHSELNLSSLELGDSALYFCASSVGWVAGGDTQYFGPGTRLTVL.

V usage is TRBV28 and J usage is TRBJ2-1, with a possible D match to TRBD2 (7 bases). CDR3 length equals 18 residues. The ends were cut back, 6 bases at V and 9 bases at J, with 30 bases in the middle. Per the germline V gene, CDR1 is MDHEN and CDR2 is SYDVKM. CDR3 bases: TGTGCCAGCAGATACCAGACCTCGAGGGGGGGTGGAACCCGTGAGCAGTTCTTC. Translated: CASRYQTSRGGGTREQFF. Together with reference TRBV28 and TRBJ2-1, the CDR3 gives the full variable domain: DVKVTQSSRYLVKRTGEKVFLECVQDMDHENMFWYRQDPGLGLRLIYFSYDVKMKEKGDIPEGYSVSREKKERFSLILESASTNQTSMYLCASRYQTSRGGGTREQFFGPGTRLTVL.

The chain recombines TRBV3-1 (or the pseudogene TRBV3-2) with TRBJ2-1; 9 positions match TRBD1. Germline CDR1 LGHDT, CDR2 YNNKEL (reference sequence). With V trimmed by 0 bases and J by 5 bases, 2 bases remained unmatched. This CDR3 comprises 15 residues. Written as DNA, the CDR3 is TGTGCCAGCAGCCAAGAGACAGGGGGGAACAATGAGCAGTTCTTC. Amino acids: CASSQETGGNNEQFF.

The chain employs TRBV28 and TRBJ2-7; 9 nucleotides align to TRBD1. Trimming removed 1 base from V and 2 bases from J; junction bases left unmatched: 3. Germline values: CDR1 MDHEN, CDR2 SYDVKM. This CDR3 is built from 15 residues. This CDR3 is CASSLSGTGTYEQYF. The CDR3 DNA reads TGTGCCAGCAGTTTATCAGGGACAGGGACCTACGAGCAGTACTTC.

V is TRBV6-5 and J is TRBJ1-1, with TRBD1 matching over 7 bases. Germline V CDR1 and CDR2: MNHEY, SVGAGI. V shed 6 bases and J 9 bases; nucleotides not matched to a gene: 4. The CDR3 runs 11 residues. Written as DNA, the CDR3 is TGTGCCAGCAGCGACAGGGTGAAAGCTTTCTTT. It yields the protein CASSDRVKAFF.

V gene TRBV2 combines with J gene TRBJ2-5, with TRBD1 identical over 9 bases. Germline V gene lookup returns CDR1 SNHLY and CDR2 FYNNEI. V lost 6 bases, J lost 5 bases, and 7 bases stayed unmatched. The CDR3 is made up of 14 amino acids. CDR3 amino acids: CASRRQGGGETQYF. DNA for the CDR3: TGTGCCAGCAGGAGACAGGGGGGTGGGGAGACCCAGTACTTC.

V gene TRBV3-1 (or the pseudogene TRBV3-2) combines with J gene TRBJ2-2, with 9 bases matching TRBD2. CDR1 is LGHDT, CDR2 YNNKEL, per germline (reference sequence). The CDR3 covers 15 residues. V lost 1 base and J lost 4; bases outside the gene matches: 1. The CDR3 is CASSQGRGGTGELFF. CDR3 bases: TGTGCCAGCAGCCAAGGGCGGGGGGGCACCGGGGAGCTGTTTTTT.

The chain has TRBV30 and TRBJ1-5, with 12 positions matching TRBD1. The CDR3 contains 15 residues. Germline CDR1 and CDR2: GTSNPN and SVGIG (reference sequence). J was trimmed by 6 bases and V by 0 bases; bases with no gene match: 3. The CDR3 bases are TGTGCCTGGAGTGTGGGACAGGGGGCTAGTCAGCCCCAGCATTTT. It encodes CAWSVGQGASQPQHF.

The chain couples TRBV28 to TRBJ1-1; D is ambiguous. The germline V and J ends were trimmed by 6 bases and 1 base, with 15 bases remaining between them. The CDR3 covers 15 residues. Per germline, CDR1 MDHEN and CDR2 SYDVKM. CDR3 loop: CASRSSTQENTEAFF. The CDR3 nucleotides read TGTGCCAGCAGATCCTCCACTCAGGAGAACACTGAAGCTTTCTTT.

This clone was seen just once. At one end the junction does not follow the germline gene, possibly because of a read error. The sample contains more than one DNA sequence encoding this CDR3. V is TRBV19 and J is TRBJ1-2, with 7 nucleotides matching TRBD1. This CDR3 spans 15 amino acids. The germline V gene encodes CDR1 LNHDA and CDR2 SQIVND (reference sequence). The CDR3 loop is CASSRDSLSNYGYTF. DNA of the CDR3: TGTGCTAGTAGTCGGGACAGCCTTTCTAACTATGGCTACACCTTC.

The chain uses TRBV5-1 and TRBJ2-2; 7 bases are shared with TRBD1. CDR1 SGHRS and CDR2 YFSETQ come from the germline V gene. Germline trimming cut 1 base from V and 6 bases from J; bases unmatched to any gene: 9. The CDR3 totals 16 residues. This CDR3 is CASSLPRQGPAGELFF. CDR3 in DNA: TGCGCCAGCAGCTTGCCGCGACAGGGCCCCGCCGGGGAGCTGTTTTTT. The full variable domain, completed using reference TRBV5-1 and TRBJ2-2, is KAGVTQTPRYLIKTRGQQVTLSCSPISGHRSVSWYQQTPGQGLQFLFEYFSETQRNKGNFPGRFSGRQFSNSRSEMNVSTLELGDSALYLCASSLPRQGPAGELFFGEGSRLTVL.

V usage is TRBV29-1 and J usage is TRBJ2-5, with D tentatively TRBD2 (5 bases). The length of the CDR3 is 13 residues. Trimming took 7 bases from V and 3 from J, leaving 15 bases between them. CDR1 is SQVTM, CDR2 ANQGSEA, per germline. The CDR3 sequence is CSGGAGAKETQYF. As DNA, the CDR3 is TGCAGCGGGGGAGCCGGAGCTAAAGAGACCCAGTACTTC. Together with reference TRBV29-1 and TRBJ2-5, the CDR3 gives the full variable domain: SAVISQKPSRDICQRGTSLTIQCQVDSQVTMMFWYRQQPGQSLTLIATANQGSEATYESGFVIDKFPISRPNLTFSTLTVSNMSPEDSSIYLCSGGAGAKETQYFGPGTRLLVL.

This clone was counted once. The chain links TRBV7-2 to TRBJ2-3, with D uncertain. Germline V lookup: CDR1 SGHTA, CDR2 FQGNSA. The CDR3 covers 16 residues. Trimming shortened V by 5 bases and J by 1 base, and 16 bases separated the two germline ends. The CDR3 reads CASSLRGAWGTDTQYF. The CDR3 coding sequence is TGTGCCAGCAGCCTACGCGGCGCGTGGGGCACAGATACGCAGTATTTT. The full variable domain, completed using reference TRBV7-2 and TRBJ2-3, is GAGVSQSPSNKVTEKGKDVELRCDPISGHTALYWYRQSLGQGLEFLIYFQGNSAPDKSGLPSDRFSAERTGGSVSTLTIQRTQQEDSAVYLCASSLRGAWGTDTQYFGPGTRLTVL.

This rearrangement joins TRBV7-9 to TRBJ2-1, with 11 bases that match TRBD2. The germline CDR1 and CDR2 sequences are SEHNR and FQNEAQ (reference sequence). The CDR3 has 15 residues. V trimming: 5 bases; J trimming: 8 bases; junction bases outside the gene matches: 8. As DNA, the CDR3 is TGTGCCAGCAGCCCGGGACTAGCGGAGGGGGATGAGCAGTTCTTC. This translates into CASSPGLAEGDEQFF.